This TCR beta chain was retrieved from a study of tumour-infiltrating T cells in Burkitt lymphoma. Study-level information: Overall and progression-free survival were predicted by productive clonality.

Method: immunoSEQ multiplex PCR; TCRdb's copy keeps in-frame clones and lacks some. The sample consists of about 5,600 clones, approximately 16% of them appearing once. The CDR3 runs to 15 residues. The germline V gene has CDR1 SEHNR and CDR2 FQNEAQ (reference sequence). The V end lost 1 base, the J end lost 7 bases, and 14 bases lay between the germline ends. This chain uses TRBV7-9 with TRBJ2-1, with unresolved D. The receptor's source is a human donor with diffuse large B-cell lymphoma. Sequenced sample: tumor tissue. CDR3 sequence: CASSLEQFSANEQFF. CDR3 coding DNA: TGTGCCAGCAGCTTAGAGCAGTTTTCCGCAAATGAGCAGTTCTTC.